The sequence of this TCR beta chain was determined in a study of T cell responses to AZD1222 COVID-19 vaccine. As for the study in general: The study pooled second doses at about 4 or about 12 weeks.

Notes on the study in general: White British people made up most donors, females outnumbered males, and clonal diversity was possibly underestimated. The breadth and depth of Spike-specific TCRs increased once two AZD1222 doses had been given.

To note about this clone: The target antigen is unknown.

Germline V gene sequence: CDR1 ENHRY, CDR2 SYGVKD. The trim removed 10 bases at V and 2 bases at J, leaving 8 bases unmatched. The CDR3 contains 14 residues. Repertoires were generated with immunoSEQ multiplex PCR, while TCRdb's copy carries only in-frame clones and drops some. Among about 150,000 clones, approximately 90% were seen once, and the ten largest hold just over 5%. The sample in question was peripheral blood, obtained on day 0 of AZD1222 vaccination. This TCR derives from an adult in good health. V is TRBV10-3 and J is TRBJ2-7; TRBD1 agrees at 10 bases. DNA of the CDR3: TGTGCCACCTCCCTGGGACAGGGGACCTACGAGCAGTACTTC. Translating it yields CATSLGQGTYEQYF.